This entry lists 27 T cell receptor beta chains sequenced from one sample in a study of blood T cells in healthy people across ages. A second PCR of about 6 to 11 cycles used a sample-barcoded 5' primer and a J-beta primer mix. TCRdb ran MiXCR on the 5' RACE reads and lists one entry per CDR3 protein. This table has about 970,000 distinct CDR3 sequences, 51% appearing once. Sample: blood. The receptors were sampled from a woman aged 55-75 years in good health.

The rearrangement uses TRBV19 and TRBJ2-2; the match to TRBD1 covers 7 bases. Germline loops: CDR1 LNHDA, CDR2 SQIVND (reference sequence). The ends lost 8 bases at V and 4 bases at J; junction bases unmatched: 7. The CDR3 covers 14 residues. This chain's CDR3 is CASSTGFGTGELFF. CDR3 nucleotides: TGTGCCAGTTCGACAGGGTTTGGCACCGGGGAGCTGTTTTTT.

The chain links TRBV12-3 or TRBV12-4 to TRBJ2-1; D call uncertain. The length of the CDR3 is 14 residues. The V and J ends lost 0 bases and 9 bases respectively, with 12 bases between them. The CDR3 sequence: CASSLAPGGAEQFF. The CDR3 nucleotides read TGTGCCAGCAGTTTAGCGCCCGGTGGCGCTGAGCAGTTCTTC.

The chain recombines TRBV12-3 or TRBV12-4 with TRBJ2-1, with D perhaps TRBD2 (7 bases). The CDR3 covers 15 residues. The V end was cut by 2 bases, the J end by 9 bases, with 17 bases between. This CDR3 reads CASSLLAEKGGEQFF. CDR3 DNA sequence: TGTGCCAGCAGTTTACTAGCGGAAAAAGGGGGTGAGCAGTTCTTC.

This chain connects TRBV7-6 to TRBJ2-7; no definite D call. V was cut by 4 bases and J by 3 bases, with 19 bases left in between. CDR3 length equals 16 residues. Germline CDR1 reads SGHVS; CDR2 reads FNYEAQ. The CDR3 region is CASSSEVDPANYEQYF. The CDR3, as DNA: TGTGCCAGCAGCTCAGAGGTGGACCCCGCTAACTACGAGCAGTACTTC.

This clonotype has ten or more counts. The chain joins TRBV29-1 to TRBJ2-5, with D tentatively TRBD2 (6 bases). Germline values: CDR1 SQVTM, CDR2 ANQGSEA. The ends were cut back, 5 bases at V and 0 bases at J, with 13 bases in the middle. The CDR3 has 14 residues. In nucleotides, the CDR3 is TGCAGCGTTTTAGACCCTAGCGACCAAGAGACCCAGTACTTC. It encodes CSVLDPSDQETQYF.

This chain uses TRBV14 with TRBJ2-7, with D hard to call. The CDR3 length is 14 residues. V gave up 4 bases and J gave up 0 bases, with 10 bases separating them. Germline CDR1 reads SGHDN; CDR2 reads FVKESK. The CDR3 loop is CASSPQYNSYEQYF. CDR3 sequence (DNA): TGTGCCAGCAGCCCCCAGTATAACTCCTACGAGCAGTACTTC.

The chain joins TRBV21-1 to TRBJ2-1; the table gives TRBD2 as D, unverified against the DNA. TRBV21-1 is labeled a pseudogene. The length of the CDR3 is 16 residues. CDR3 in DNA: TGTGCCAGCAGCACTATAACTAGCGGGAGAACCAATGAGCAGTTCTTC. It is translated as CASSTITSGRTNEQFF.

This sequence joins TRBV12-3 or TRBV12-4 and TRBJ2-1, with TRBD2 identical over 8 bases. The junction had 11 bases not matched to a gene; V was cut back by 5 bases and J by 5 bases. The CDR3 spans 16 residues. As DNA, the CDR3 is TGTGCCAGCAGTCCCGGGGCGGGAGGAATGAACAATGAGCAGTTCTTC. Protein product: CASSPGAGGMNNEQFF.

J is TRBJ1-2 and V is TRBV28, with D unresolved. This CDR3 has 13 residues. Trimming stripped 6 bases from V and 6 bases from J, with 14 bases between. Germline CDR1 MDHEN, CDR2 SYDVKM. The CDR3 nucleotides are TGTGCCAGCAGCTCGGGTTCCGCTAATGGCTACACCTTC. It translates to CASSSGSANGYTF.

The V call is TRBV7-2, the J call TRBJ2-3, with 9 bases that match TRBD2. Germline V gene data show CDR1 as SGHTA and CDR2 as FQGNSA. With 1 base clipped from V and 3 bases from J, the junction kept 8 bases outside the gene matches. The CDR3 sequence is 17 residues long. The CDR3 reads CASSLVPAGGGTDTQYF. The DNA for the CDR3 is TGTGCCAGCAGCTTAGTCCCAGCGGGAGGCGGTACAGATACGCAGTATTTT.

The J gene is TRBJ2-7, the V gene TRBV28, with D perhaps matching TRBD2 (7 bases). The end of the DNA fits TRBJ2-4 better, so the J call may be wrong. Germline values: CDR1 MDHEN, CDR2 SYDVKM. The CDR3 sequence is 20 residues long. CDR3 coding DNA: TGTGCCAGCAGTCATAGTAGGGGGGGTAGAGAAACCACGGCCAAAAACATTCAGTACTTC. Translation gives CASSHSRGGRETTAKNIQYF.

The chain combines TRBV2 with TRBJ1-2; the match to TRBD1 covers 9 bases. V lost 6 bases to trimming and J lost 4 bases; unmatched junction nucleotides: 6. The CDR3 consists of 14 residues. Germline V CDR1 and CDR2: SNHLY, FYNNEI. CDR3 sequence reads: CASRPGQGTYGYTF. CDR3 nucleotides: TGTGCCAGCAGGCCGGGACAGGGAACCTATGGCTACACCTTC.

The rearrangement links TRBV20-1 to TRBJ2-1; perhaps TRBD1 as D (5 bases). The germline V gene encodes CDR1 DFQATT and CDR2 SNEGSKA (reference sequence). Trimming removed 4 bases from V and 10 bases from J, with 20 bases in between. This CDR3 is 14 amino acids long. The CDR3 DNA is TGCAGTGCTAACAGGCGTCTAGGATTCAACGAGCAGTTCTTC. Encoded protein: CSANRRLGFNEQFF.

Comments on this clonotype: In this CDR3 the conserved last residue, phenylalanine or tryptophan, is missing, so a read error is likely. It is unclear where the CDR3 begins or ends on the DNA, so no DNA is shown, and the CDR3 is as TCRdb lists it. The chain carries TRBV4-3 and TRBJ1-4. The germline gives CDR1 LGHNA, CDR2 YSLEER. The CDR3 sequence runs 12 residues, both termini included. The CDR3 reads CASAPGGLSGLV.

The chain joins TRBV20-1 to TRBJ2-1; TRBD2 is a possible D gene (6 bases). Between the trimmed V and J ends, which lost 4 bases and 4 bases, there was a span of 23 bases. Per germline, CDR1 DFQATT and CDR2 SNEGSKA (reference sequence). The CDR3 runs to 17 residues. The CDR3 protein is CSATKGSLATLYNEQFF. The CDR3 coding sequence is TGCAGTGCTACAAAAGGGAGCCTAGCGACCTTATACAATGAGCAGTTCTTC.

V usage is TRBV25-1 and J usage is TRBJ2-1; 10 nucleotides line up with TRBD1. From germline, CDR1 is MGHDK and CDR2 SYGVNS. V shed 11 bases, J shed 8 bases, and the junction held 9 bases outside the gene matches. This CDR3 spans 13 amino acids. This chain's CDR3 is CAGKGQGIDEQFF. DNA of the CDR3: TGTGCCGGAAAGGGACAGGGGATCGATGAGCAGTTCTTC.

This clonotype was seen a handful of times. V is TRBV3-1 and J is TRBJ1-2; TRBD1 aligns across 10 bases. V trimming: 4 bases; J trimming: 4 bases; junction bases outside the gene matches: 3. The germline V gene has CDR1 LGHDT and CDR2 YNNKEL (reference sequence). The CDR3 runs 14 residues. The CDR3 DNA is TGTGCCAGCAGCCTGACAGGGGGCTTCTATGGCTACACCTTC. This translates into CASSLTGGFYGYTF.

The chain combines TRBV12-3 or TRBV12-4 with TRBJ2-1; no clear D gene. There are 13 residues in the CDR3. Trimming cost V 7 bases and J 8 bases, with 15 bases left between them. The CDR3 DNA is TGTGCCAGCACCCGAATGATTCGGGATGAGCAGTTCTTC. This translates into CASTRMIRDEQFF.

The chain links TRBV14 to TRBJ2-7; a weak D match, TRBD1 (5 bases). The CDR3 covers 13 residues. The germline V gene has CDR1 SGHDN and CDR2 FVKESK. Trimming removed 0 bases at V and 2 bases at J, with 5 bases between. The CDR3 sequence: CASSQETAYEQYF. In nucleotides, the CDR3 is TGTGCCAGCAGCCAAGAGACAGCCTACGAGCAGTACTTC.

The table lists this clonotype with many counts. The rearrangement joins TRBV6-5 to TRBJ2-4, with 10 bases matching TRBD2. The assigned J gene may be wrong: the sequence end matches TRBJ2-7 better. CDR3 size: 16 residues. The germline V gene encodes CDR1 MNHEY and CDR2 SVGAGI. The CDR3 DNA reads as TGTGCCAGCAGTTACTCCCCACTAGCGGGATGGAGCGAGCAGTACTTC. Translated, it gives CASSYSPLAGWSEQYF.

The V call is TRBV2, the J call TRBJ1-2; no reliable D call. Trimming took off 6 bases at V and 4 bases at J, with 9 bases between the two ends. Germline assignment: CDR1 SNHLY and CDR2 FYNNEI. This CDR3 comprises 12 residues. CDR3 sequence (DNA): TGTGCCAGCAGGCTATTAACCTATGGCTACACCTTC. It specifies CASRLLTYGYTF.

The rearrangement uses TRBV20-1 and TRBJ2-5; tentative D call: TRBD2 (5 bases). Trimming took 1 base from V and 11 from J, leaving 26 bases between them. The CDR3 length is 16 residues. In germline, CDR1 is DFQATT, CDR2 SNEGSKA (reference sequence). CDR3 residues: CSARGPGRRELSVQYF. CDR3 DNA sequence: TGCAGTGCTAGAGGGCCGGGGAGAAGGGAACTCAGCGTGCAGTACTTC.

This chain uses TRBV25-1 with TRBJ2-5; TRBD2 matches 7 bases. The germline V gene has CDR1 MGHDK and CDR2 SYGVNS. This CDR3 has 15 residues. The junction had 6 bases not matched to a gene; V was cut back by 1 base and J by 4 bases. The CDR3 here is CASSELAGVLETQYF. CDR3 DNA: TGTGCCAGCAGTGAATTGGCGGGAGTTCTAGAGACCCAGTACTTC.

J is TRBJ2-5 and V is TRBV5-1; TRBD1 or TRBD2 may be the D gene (5 bases each). The CDR3 is made up of 15 amino acids. The germline V gene has CDR1 SGHRS and CDR2 YFSETQ. Trimming cost V 3 bases and J 0 bases, with 12 bases left between them. The CDR3 reads CASSYRDGNQETQYF. CDR3 nucleotide sequence: TGCGCCAGCAGCTACCGGGACGGCAACCAAGAGACCCAGTACTTC. Combining the CDR3 with reference TRBV5-1 and TRBJ2-5 gives the whole variable domain KAGVTQTPRYLIKTRGQQVTLSCSPISGHRSVSWYQQTPGQGLQFLFEYFSETQRNKGNFPGRFSGRQFSNSRSEMNVSTLELGDSALYLCASSYRDGNQETQYFGPGTRLLVL.

V usage is TRBV7-9 and J usage is TRBJ2-1, with D possibly matching TRBD1 (5 bases). Trimming took 4 bases from V and 1 from J, leaving 23 bases between them. This CDR3 has 19 residues. CDR1 SEHNR and CDR2 FQNEAQ come from the germline V gene (reference sequence). The CDR3 spells CASSWGLGWGKGSYNEQFF. The CDR3, as DNA: TGTGCCAGCAGCTGGGGCCTGGGTTGGGGAAAGGGGTCCTACAATGAGCAGTTCTTC.

This clonotype has just a few counts. This sequence joins TRBV12-3 or TRBV12-4 and TRBJ2-6; D gene ambiguous. Trimming stripped 6 bases from V and 4 bases from J, with 13 bases between. CDR3 length: 15 amino acids. CDR3: CASSSWAPGANVLTF. Here the CDR3 DNA reads TGTGCCAGCAGCTCCTGGGCCCCCGGGGCCAACGTCCTGACTTTC.

The genes are TRBV10-1 and TRBJ2-3; the D gene is possibly TRBD2 (6 bases). CDR3 length: 13 residues. V lost 9 bases and J 3 bases, leaving 13 bases between the germline ends. Germline values: CDR1 WNHNN, CDR2 SYGVQD (reference sequence). CDR3 nucleotide sequence: TGCGCCAGTCAAGCGGGTGGAACAGATACGCAGTATTTT. It encodes CASQAGGTDTQYF.